Presented here are 30 T cell receptor beta chains from one specimen sequenced in a study of blood T cell repertoires in COVID-19. TCRdb's table, derived via immunoSEQ multiplex PCR, lists solely in-frame clones and lacks some. The sample lists approximately 180,000 clones, approximately 79% occurring once. The sequenced material came from peripheral blood. The receptors were gathered from a woman aged 70-85 years with acute or convalescent COVID-19.

V is TRBV9 and J is TRBJ2-7; 8 positions agree with TRBD1. The V and J ends lost 0 bases and 3 bases, in that order; junction bases with no gene match: 5. Germline V CDR1 and CDR2: SGDLS, YYNGEE. The CDR3 contains 15 residues. DNA of the CDR3: TGTGCCAGCAGCGTAGGTGGGGGACAGGACTACGAGCAGTACTTC. Amino acids: CASSVGGGQDYEQYF.

The chain is built from TRBV29-1 and TRBJ2-1, with 9 nucleotides matching TRBD2. Germline V gives CDR1 SQVTM, CDR2 ANQGSEA. CDR3 length equals 12 residues. J lost 9 bases, V lost 7 bases, and 7 bases had no gene match. The CDR3 loop is CSAIGTSTEQFF. DNA for the CDR3: TGCAGCGCCATAGGGACTAGCACTGAGCAGTTCTTC.

The chain uses TRBV5-8 and TRBJ2-1; perhaps TRBD2 as D (6 bases). This CDR3 has 16 residues. The germline V gene has CDR1 SGHTS and CDR2 YDEGEE. Deletions cut 0 bases from V and 7 bases from J, with 17 bases between. The CDR3 bases are TGTGCCAGCAGCTTGGTTTACGGGAGACCGAGGAATGAGCAGTTCTTC. Translated: CASSLVYGRPRNEQFF.

The rearrangement joins TRBV3-1 (or the pseudogene TRBV3-2) to TRBJ2-7; no clear D gene. Germline loops: CDR1 LGHDT, CDR2 YNNKEL (reference sequence). Trimming left V 1 base short and J 3 bases short, with 13 bases between. CDR3 size: 15 residues. DNA for the CDR3: TGTGCCAGCAGCCAAGGATATAGTCCTAGCTACGAGCAGTACTTC. This translates into CASSQGYSPSYEQYF.

The chain couples TRBV2 to TRBJ1-5; 7 bases fit TRBD1. Unmatched junction bases numbered 4, after V lost 5 bases and J lost 0 bases. The CDR3 runs to 15 residues. The germline CDR1 and CDR2 sequences are SNHLY and FYNNEI. In DNA form, the CDR3 reads TGTGCCAGCAGTTGGGACAGTAATAGCAATCAGCCCCAGCATTTT. Its translation: CASSWDSNSNQPQHF. The whole variable domain, filled in from reference TRBV2 and TRBJ1-5, reads EPEVTQTPSHQVTQMGQEVILRCVPISNHLYFYWYRQILGQKVEFLVSFYNNEISEKSEIFDDQFSVERPDGSNFTLKIRSTKLEDSAMYFCASSWDSNSNQPQHFGDGTRLSIL.

This clone has a handful of counts. V usage is TRBV3-1 (or the pseudogene TRBV3-2) and J usage is TRBJ2-7; D not resolved. In germline, CDR1 is LGHDT, CDR2 YNNKEL (reference sequence). This CDR3 has 13 amino acids. V lost 4 bases, J lost 4 bases, and 11 bases lay in between. CDR3 sequence reads: CASSPTRPYEQYF. The CDR3 nucleotides read TGTGCCAGCAGCCCTACTCGTCCGTACGAGCAGTACTTC.

The chain's CDR3 is CASSLSGQSTDTQYF. The CDR3 DNA reads TGTGCCAGCAGTCTGAGCGGCCAAAGCACAGATACGCAGTATTTT. This rearrangement joins TRBV27 to TRBJ2-3; D is perhaps TRBD2 (5 bases). The CDR3 has 15 residues. The germline CDR1 and CDR2 sequences are MNHEY and SMNVEV (reference sequence). V lost 5 bases, J lost 0 bases, and 12 bases lay in between.

This clone was seen once. This chain joins TRBV15 and TRBJ1-2, with TRBD1 identical over 7 bases. The length of the CDR3 is 14 residues. The V gene end was trimmed by 0 bases and the J gene end by 5 bases; junction bases not matched to a gene: 3. Germline CDR1 and CDR2: LNHNV and YYDKDF (reference sequence). CDR3 in DNA: TGTGCCACCAGCAGAGATAAGACAGGGTATGGCTACACCTTC. It codes for CATSRDKTGYGYTF.

The chain employs TRBV27 and TRBJ2-7; no definite D call. V was clipped by 3 bases and J by 5 bases, with 14 bases between them. The CDR3 totals 14 residues. Per the germline V gene, CDR1 is MNHEY and CDR2 is SMNVEV (reference sequence). The CDR3 coding sequence is TGTGCCAGCAGTTTTGGCCGAGGTCGGGACGAGCAGTACTTC. It yields the protein CASSFGRGRDEQYF.

CDR3 DNA sequence: TGTGCCAGCAGCCCCGGGACTAGCCCCTTGGATGAGCAGTTCTTC. Its translation is CASSPGTSPLDEQFF. V is TRBV5-4 and J is TRBJ2-1; 9 bases line up with TRBD2. Trimming took 4 bases from V and 8 from J; bases not matched to a gene: 10. This CDR3 is built from 15 residues. Germline CDR1 reads SGHNT; CDR2 reads YYREEE (reference sequence).

The J gene is TRBJ2-7, the V gene TRBV19; 14 bases are shared with TRBD2. The V and J ends lost 9 bases and 5 bases, in that order; junction bases with no gene match: 18. There are 18 residues in the CDR3. CDR1 is LNHDA, CDR2 SQIVND, per germline (reference sequence). In DNA form, the CDR3 reads TGTGCCAGCCGGGGGGCCATCGGGACTAGCGGGAGACCAAACGAGCAGTACTTC. It codes for CASRGAIGTSGRPNEQYF.

The chain carries TRBV5-3 and TRBJ1-2; 12 nucleotides agree with TRBD1. TRBV5-3 is identified as an open reading frame with a role that is uncertain. The CDR3 totals 21 residues. The V and J ends lost 4 bases and 4 bases, in that order; junction bases with no gene match: 23. The CDR3 nucleotides are TGTGCCAGAAGCAAGACCGATCACGTACTACGGGACAGGGGGCCTCCCTATGGCTACACCTTC. Encoded protein: CARSKTDHVLRDRGPPYGYTF.

The V call is TRBV27, the J call TRBJ2-1, with a possible D match to TRBD1 (5 bases). V shed 2 bases and J shed 0 bases, with 17 bases lying between them. The germline gives CDR1 MNHEY, CDR2 SMNVEV (reference sequence). The CDR3 sequence is 18 residues long. The CDR3 loop reads CASSLVAQRRGSYNEQFF. In DNA, the CDR3 is TGTGCCAGCAGTTTAGTGGCCCAGCGAAGGGGCTCCTACAATGAGCAGTTCTTC.

The rearrangement joins TRBV6-6 to TRBJ2-1, with D possibly TRBD2 on 5 matching bases. The length of the CDR3 is 15 residues. Germline CDR1 reads MNHNY; CDR2 reads SVGAGI (reference sequence). The germline V and J ends were trimmed by 5 bases and 4 bases, with 15 bases remaining between them. CDR3 DNA: TGTGCCAGCAGTCCCCCCCGGGAAAGTTACAATGAGCAGTTCTTC. Its protein product is CASSPPRESYNEQFF.

V is TRBV3-1 (or the pseudogene TRBV3-2) and J is TRBJ1-1; no definite D call. V was clipped by 1 base and J by 6 bases, with 9 bases between them. CDR1 and CDR2 from the germline V gene are LGHDT and YNNKEL (reference sequence). CDR3 length: 13 residues. The CDR3: CASSQGRLAEAFF. The CDR3 nucleotides read TGTGCCAGCAGCCAAGGGAGGCTGGCTGAAGCTTTCTTT.

The chain is built from TRBV27 and TRBJ2-1, with D perhaps TRBD2 (5 bases). Germline V gives CDR1 MNHEY, CDR2 SMNVEV (reference sequence). V lost 3 bases, J lost 16 bases, and 16 bases lay in between. This CDR3 comprises 12 residues. CDR3 nucleotides: TGTGCCAGCAGTTTCCCCGCCGGAGGATTATTCTTC. This gives the protein CASSFPAGGLFF.

The rearrangement joins TRBV29-1 to TRBJ2-2; tentative D call: TRBD1 (5 bases). Germline V gives CDR1 SQVTM, CDR2 ANQGSEA. CDR3 size: 14 residues. The chain's CDR3 is CIQKGLANTGELFF. CDR3 sequence (DNA): TGCATCCAGAAGGGGCTCGCGAACACCGGGGAGCTGTTTTTT.

CDR3 protein: CASSQQLETNTGELFF. The CDR3, as DNA: TGTGCCAGCAGCCAACAGTTGGAAACGAACACCGGGGAGCTGTTTTTT. The rearrangement links TRBV7-8 to TRBJ2-2; D is uncertain. Germline V CDR1 and CDR2: SGHVS, FQNEAQ. V was pared by 5 bases and J by 0 bases, with 13 bases between. This CDR3 spans 16 amino acids. The full variable domain, completed using reference TRBV7-8 and TRBJ2-2, is GAGVSQSPRYKVAKRGQDVALRCDPISGHVSLFWYQQALGQGPEFLTYFQNEAQLDKSGLPSDRFFAERPEGSVSTLKIQRTQQEDSAVYLCASSQQLETNTGELFFGEGSRLTVL.

This chain uses TRBV5-1 with TRBJ1-6; D is uncertain. The germline V gene encodes CDR1 SGHRS and CDR2 YFSETQ. The V end lost 0 bases, the J end lost 6 bases, and 7 bases lay between the germline ends. The CDR3 spans 14 residues. The CDR3 is CASSLEAANSPLHF. The CDR3 DNA is TGCGCCAGCAGCTTGGAAGCGGCTAATTCACCCCTCCACTTT.

The V call is TRBV20-1, the J call TRBJ1-2; 7 bases are shared with TRBD1. The CDR3 is 11 amino acids. Trimming cost V 3 bases and J 5 bases; bases outside gene matches: 0. Germline V gene sequence: CDR1 DFQATT, CDR2 SNEGSKA (reference sequence). The CDR3 reads CSARTGYGYTF. CDR3 in DNA: TGCAGTGCTAGGACAGGGTATGGCTACACCTTC.

The chain is built from TRBV7-9 and TRBJ1-1; D unclear. Trimming cost V 2 bases and J 0 bases, with 10 bases left between them. This CDR3 comprises 15 residues. Germline lookup yields CDR1 SEHNR and CDR2 FQNEAQ (reference sequence). CDR3: CASSLYVGLNTEAFF. The CDR3, as DNA: TGTGCCAGCAGCTTATACGTCGGGTTGAACACTGAAGCTTTCTTT.

This rearrangement joins TRBV9 to TRBJ2-1; D possibly corresponds to TRBD2 (6 bases). Trimming took 0 bases from V and 9 from J, leaving 16 bases between them. CDR1 is SGDLS and CDR2 is YYNGEE in the germline V gene. The CDR3 is made up of 15 amino acids. The CDR3 nucleotides are TGTGCCAGCAGCGTAGCGGGAGCTTTGCCCGGTGAGCAGTTCTTC. It specifies CASSVAGALPGEQFF.

This clone came up a few times. The chain couples TRBV5-6 to TRBJ2-3, with 10 bases matching TRBD1. The CDR3 spans 19 residues. The junction had 17 bases not matched to a gene; V was cut back by 2 bases and J by 5 bases. Germline V lookup: CDR1 SGHDT, CDR2 YYEEEE. The DNA for the CDR3 is TGTGCCAGCAGCTTCAATTATAGGGACAGGGGACGCCGCAGAGATACGCAGTATTTT. Translated: CASSFNYRDRGRRRDTQYF. The full variable domain, rest sourced from reference TRBV5-6 and TRBJ2-3, is DAGVTQSPTHLIKTRGQQVTLRCSPKSGHDTVSWYQQALGQGPQFIFQYYEEEERQRGNFPDRFSGHQFPNYSSELNVNALLLGDSALYLCASSFNYRDRGRRRDTQYFGPGTRLTVL.

V usage is TRBV6-1 and J usage is TRBJ1-3; D uncertain. The length of the CDR3 is 15 residues. Germline V gives CDR1 MNHNS, CDR2 SASEGT. The ends were cut back, 1 base at V and 0 bases at J, with 7 bases in the middle. CDR3 sequence: CASSEVAFSGNTIYF. The CDR3 DNA is TGTGCCAGCAGTGAAGTGGCATTCTCTGGAAACACCATATATTTT.

The chain employs TRBV10-1 and TRBJ2-1, with D tentatively TRBD2 (6 bases). Germline CDR1 reads WNHNN; CDR2 reads SYGVQD (reference sequence). The germline V and J ends were trimmed by 4 bases and 9 bases, with 13 bases remaining between them. The CDR3 runs 13 residues. For the CDR3, the DNA is TGCGCCAGCAGTGTAGTGGGGGGAAGTGAGCAGTTCTTC. Translating gives CASSVVGGSEQFF.

This clone was detected a few times. In DNA form, the CDR3 reads TGCGCCAGCAGCTTAGAGGCTTCTTGGGAGACCCAGTACTTC. It encodes CASSLEASWETQYF. The chain recombines TRBV5-1 with TRBJ2-5, with D uncertain. Germline CDR1 reads SGHRS; CDR2 reads YFSETQ. V was shortened by 2 bases and J by 5 bases, with 13 bases between the two germline ends. The length of the CDR3 is 14 residues.

The V call is TRBV3-1 (or the pseudogene TRBV3-2), the J call TRBJ1-1; 10 positions agree with TRBD1. Trimming removed 4 bases from V and 0 bases from J; junction bases left unmatched: 8. Germline V CDR1 and CDR2: LGHDT, YNNKEL (reference sequence). This CDR3 is built from 17 residues. The CDR3 DNA follows: TGTGCCAGCAGCCTAGACAGGGGGCGCAATATGAACACTGAAGCTTTCTTT. This encodes CASSLDRGRNMNTEAFF.

This chain links TRBV30 with TRBJ1-5; no clear D gene. Looked up from germline, CDR1 is GTSNPN and CDR2 is SVGIG (reference sequence). Trimming shortened V by 0 bases and J by 7 bases, and 10 bases separated the two germline ends. The CDR3 is 13 residues long. CDR3 sequence reads: CAWSVEGVQPQHF. In nucleotides, the CDR3 is TGTGCCTGGAGTGTGGAGGGCGTACAGCCCCAGCATTTT.

The table lists this clone with a count of one. V and J are TRBV2 and TRBJ2-2; maybe TRBD1 (5 bases). This CDR3 spans 15 amino acids. V lost 2 bases and J 0 bases, leaving 7 bases between the germline ends. Germline values: CDR1 SNHLY, CDR2 FYNNEI. This CDR3 reads CASSEQGSNTGELFF. As DNA, the CDR3 is TGTGCCAGCAGTGAACAGGGATCGAACACCGGGGAGCTGTTTTTT.

The table lists this clone with a few counts. The chain joins TRBV6-5 to TRBJ1-2; 7 bases are shared with TRBD1. The CDR3 loop spans 14 amino acids. With 7 bases clipped from V and 4 bases from J, the junction kept 9 bases outside the gene matches. In germline, CDR1 is MNHEY, CDR2 SVGAGI. The DNA for the CDR3 is TGTGCCAGCAATAGACCGGGACAGCGCTATGGCTACACCTTC. It specifies CASNRPGQRYGYTF.